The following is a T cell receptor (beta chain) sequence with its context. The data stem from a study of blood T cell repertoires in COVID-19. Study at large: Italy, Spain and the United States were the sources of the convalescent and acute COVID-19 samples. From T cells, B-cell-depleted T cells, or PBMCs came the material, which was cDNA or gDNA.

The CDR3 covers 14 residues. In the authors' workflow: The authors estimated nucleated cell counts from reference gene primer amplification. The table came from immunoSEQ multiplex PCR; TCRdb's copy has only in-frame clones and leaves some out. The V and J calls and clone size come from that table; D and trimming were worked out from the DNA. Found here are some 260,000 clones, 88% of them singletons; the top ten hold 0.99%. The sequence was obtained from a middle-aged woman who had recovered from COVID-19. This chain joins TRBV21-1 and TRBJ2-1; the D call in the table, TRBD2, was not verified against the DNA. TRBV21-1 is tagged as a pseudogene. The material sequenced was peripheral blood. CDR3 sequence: CASSKGTKYNEQFF. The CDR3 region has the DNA TGTGCCAGCAGCAAAGGGACTAAATACAATGAGCAGTTCTTC.